This TCR beta chain was obtained from a study of blood T cell repertoires in COVID-19. Germline CDR1 is MNHEY and CDR2 is SMNVEV (reference sequence). The CDR3 length is 13 residues. The germline V and J ends were trimmed by 7 bases and 0 bases, with 9 bases remaining between them. This clone appeared a single time. The repertoire was sequenced with immunoSEQ multiplex PCR; TCRdb's copy has only in-frame clones and lacks some. The sample includes 190,000 or so clones, approximately 87% of them seen just once. J is TRBJ1-1 and V is TRBV27; D remains ambiguous. Sequenced input: peripheral blood. The receptor was derived from a man aged 35 to 55 with active or convalescent COVID-19. CDR3 nucleotide sequence: TGTGCCAGCACTCGAGGGCTGAACACTGAAGCTTTCTTT. The encoded protein is CASTRGLNTEAFF.